This T cell receptor beta chain was recorded in a study of T-cell reconstitution after alpha-beta-depleted transplantation in children (TCRdb year 2016). Study-level background: T-cell immune reconstitution after TCRalphabeta/CD19-depleted allogeneic hematopoietic cell transplantation in children was quantitatively tracked in the study by means of TCR repertoire profiling.

This clonotype was found many times. No cognate antigen has been identified for it. No much larger clone is present one base from it, and per-base qualities are unavailable. The treatment or condition tag for this specimen amounts to: allogeneic hematopoietic cell transplantation with graft depleted of TCRalphabeta T cells and CD19 B cells. TCRalphabeta/CD19-depleted allogeneic hematopoietic cell grafts were given to the transplant recipients, all of whom were children. The paper as a whole reports these results and caveats: Over subsequent months, a decline in hyperexpanded clone frequencies was noted, and after one year, T-cell counts and TCRbeta diversity were mostly ascribed to newly produced T cells. In some patients, the high TCRbeta diversity seen at day 60 was put down to recipient T cells and intrathymic progenitors that had survived conditioning. About two months after transplant, the apparently early recovery of alphabetaT-cell counts reportedly depended on just several hundred clones that had expanded rapidly and came from non-depleted graft cells.

Library preparation used PCR. The data were produced on an Illumina HiSeq 2500. TCR libraries were prepared with molecular barcoding, using unique molecular identifiers to normalize TCRbeta repertoire quantification. TCRdb passed the public sequencing reads through fastp at Q25 and MiXCR, retaining productive beta sequences. Each record represents a unique CDR3 protein, reported with the most common genes and DNA among its rows. The sample contains hundreds of thousands of distinct CDR3 sequences, around 15% of them found a single time. In total, the top ten clones hold around 41% of the sample. This TCR was recovered from a male patient between 2 and 10 years old who had a stem cell transplant for acute lymphoblastic leukemia, so the T cells may come from the graft donor. The material was PBMCs, mostly from graft donor cells, obtained 360 days after TCRalphabeta/CD19-depleted stem cell transplant.

The CDR3 region has the sequence CASSLSVTNQPQHF. The nucleotide sequence reads TGTGCCAGCAGTTTATCAGTGACAAATCAGCCCCAGCATTTT. The sequence links TRBV28 to TRBJ1-5; the D gene identity is not certain. CDR3 length: 14 amino acids, cysteine to phenylalanine. The read is trimmed to its CDR3 DNA, 42 bases read in frame from base 1. Trimming removed 1 base from V and 4 bases from J, leaving 8 bases between the germline ends. CDR1 and CDR2 (MDHEN, SYDVKM) derive from the germline V gene.